Listed below are T cell receptor beta chains from one sample, sequenced in a study of blood T cells in healthy people across ages. From the 5' RACE reads, TCRdb called clonotypes with MiXCR, one entry per CDR3 protein. The sample has about 680,000 distinct CDR3 sequences; more than 40% are singletons. The sequencing sample was made of blood. The receptor set was obtained from a woman aged 55-75 years in good health. Both conserved end residues are part of each CDR3. Fields, in order: J gene, V gene, D gene, clone size, CDR3 protein, CDR3 DNA. A D gene is named only where the DNA matches it firmly. A clone size is listed for some rows: how often the clone was seen (once, few, many), or a class if it is expanded.

TRBJ2-1	TRBV7-7	TRBD2	.	CASSASAGTSSEQFF	TGTGCTAGCAGCGCATCCGCCGGGACTAGTAGTGAGCAGTTCTTC
TRBJ2-3	TRBV29-1	.	.	CSASSRVGDTQYF	TGCAGCGCTTCCTCGAGAGTTGGTGATACGCAGTATTTT
TRBJ2-7	TRBV7-2	TRBD2	few	CATSGGLAGSGEQYF	TGTGCCACCTCAGGTGGGCTAGCGGGGTCTGGGGAGCAGTACTTC
TRBJ1-1	TRBV20-1	TRBD1	.	CSARGQGGTEAFF	TGCAGTGCTAGGGGACAGGGGGGCACTGAAGCTTTCTTT
TRBJ2-5	TRBV25-1	.	.	CASISTGETQYF	TGTGCCAGCATTTCTACTGGGGAGACCCAGTACTTC
TRBJ2-1	TRBV7-2	TRBD2	.	CASRGHGTSGTESPNEQFF	TGTGCCAGCAGGGGGCACGGGACTAGCGGGACCGAATCCCCCAATGAGCAGTTCTTC
TRBJ2-1	TRBV27	.	few	CASSFNFFRRGADEQFF	TGTGCCAGCAGTTTCAATTTTTTCCGTCGGGGGGCCGATGAGCAGTTCTTC
TRBJ2-7	TRBV25-1	.	.	CAIHPTGQVAQGKSRSHYEQYF	TGTGCCATTCACCCCACAGGGCAGGTCGCACAGGGAAAGAGTCGAAGTCACTACGAGCAGTACTTC
TRBJ2-3	TRBV6-6	.	.	CASRITDTQYF	TGTGCCAGCAGAATTACAGATACGCAGTATTTT
TRBJ2-3	TRBV28	.	.	CASIESRGGVTDTQYF	TGTGCCAGCATTGAATCCAGGGGAGGGGTGACAGATACGCAGTATTTT
TRBJ2-1	TRBV5-1	.	.	CASSSDIPSYNEQFF	TGCGCCAGCAGCTCGGACATCCCCTCCTACAATGAGCAGTTCTTC
TRBJ1-1	TRBV20-1	TRBD1	.	CSAGRGRGRDTEAFF	TGCAGTGCTGGAAGGGGCAGGGGGCGGGACACTGAAGCTTTCTTT
TRBJ2-1	TRBV7-3	TRBD2	once	CASSSATGGDEQFF	TGTGCCAGCAGCTCAGCAACGGGAGGCGATGAGCAGTTCTTC
TRBJ2-3	TRBV7-3	.	few	CASSLLGTGSADTQYF	TGTGCCAGCAGCTTGCTCGGTACAGGGTCCGCAGATACGCAGTATTTT
TRBJ1-1	TRBV18	TRBD1	.	CASSPRTGGGNTEAFF	TGTGCCAGCTCACCTCGGACAGGGGGCGGGAACACTGAAGCTTTCTTT
TRBJ2-1	TRBV30	TRBD2	many	CAWSGGLAGSYNEQFF	TGTGCCTGGAGTGGGGGACTAGCGGGGTCCTACAATGAGCAGTTCTTC
TRBJ1-6	TRBV4-3	.	.	CASSQVRDNNSPLHF	TGCGCCAGCAGCCAAGTTCGGGACAATAATTCACCCCTCCACTTT
TRBJ2-7	TRBV6-6	TRBD2	.	CASRSMTSGRDNEQYF	TGTGCCAGCAGGTCAATGACTAGCGGGAGGGACAATGAGCAGTACTTC
TRBJ2-1	TRBV4-3	.	.	CASSQDRWWSNEQFF	TGCGCCAGCAGCCAAGATAGGTGGTGGAGCAATGAGCAGTTCTTC
TRBJ2-7	TRBV12-3/TRBV12-4	.	.	CASSLGGEGTEQYF	TGTGCCAGCAGTCTCGGAGGGGAAGGGACGGAGCAGTACTTC
TRBJ1-6	TRBV20-1	.	once	CSATLGVDSPLHF	TGCAGTGCCACGCTCGGGGTTGACTCACCCCTCCACTTT
TRBJ2-1	TRBV5-1	TRBD1	few	CASSLLGQGGYNEQFF	TGCGCCAGCAGCTTGTTGGGACAGGGGGGTTACAATGAGCAGTTCTTC
TRBJ2-2	TRBV6-6	TRBD2	.	CASRRGTGVETGELFF	TGTGCCAGCAGGCGGGGGACGGGGGTCGAAACCGGGGAGCTGTTTTTT
TRBJ2-1	TRBV19	.	few	CASQKSEYNEQFF	TGTGCCAGTCAAAAGTCAGAATACAATGAGCAGTTCTTC
TRBJ2-2	TRBV11-2	TRBD2	.	CASSFAGTSTGELFF	TGTGCCAGCAGCTTCGCCGGGACTAGCACCGGGGAGCTGTTTTTT
TRBJ2-1	TRBV5-1	TRBD1	.	CASSLDGQGSYNEQFF	TGCGCCAGCAGCTTGGATGGACAGGGGTCCTACAATGAGCAGTTCTTC
TRBJ1-2	TRBV18	.	.	CASSPYDTSYGYTF	TGTGCCAGCTCACCATACGACACCTCCTATGGCTACACCTTC
TRBJ1-2	TRBV20-1	TRBD1	.	CSARTGTGDVNGYTF	TGCAGTGCTAGAACCGGGACAGGGGATGTTAATGGCTACACCTTC
TRBJ1-2	TRBV27	.	.	CASSLSPTPGVQGYTF	TGTGCCAGCAGTTTATCGCCTACACCAGGGGTTCAAGGCTACACCTTC
TRBJ2-5	TRBV4-1	TRBD2	.	CASSQYRAGGPWETQYF	TGCGCCAGCAGCCAATACCGAGCGGGAGGGCCGTGGGAGACCCAGTACTTC
TRBJ1-1	TRBV28	TRBD1	.	CASSPPGGTAEAFF	TGTGCCAGCAGTCCCCCAGGCGGGACAGCTGAAGCTTTCTTT
TRBJ2-7	TRBV20-1	TRBD1	.	CSATNRGQGNYEQYF	TGCAGTGCTACCAACCGAGGACAGGGTAATTACGAGCAGTACTTC
TRBJ2-1	TRBV10-3	TRBD1	.	CAIIRDPGQCNEQFF	TGTGCCATCATAAGAGATCCGGGACAGTGCAATGAGCAGTTCTTC
TRBJ2-7	TRBV5-1	TRBD1	few	CASTTQGAGEQYF	TGCGCCAGCACAACCCAGGGGGCCGGCGAGCAGTACTTC
TRBJ2-7	TRBV28	.	.	CASSLRQGIISYEQYF	TGTGCCAGCAGCTTAAGGCAGGGGATTATATCCTACGAGCAGTACTTC
TRBJ1-4	TRBV30	.	.	CAGTPESAIHEKLFF	TGTGCCGGAACTCCGGAGAGCGCAATTCATGAAAAACTGTTTTTT
TRBJ2-1	TRBV5-4	TRBD2	.	CASSLGSGGNSYNEQFF	TGTGCCAGCAGCTTGGGGAGCGGGGGGAACTCCTACAATGAGCAGTTCTTC
TRBJ2-7	TRBV6-6	TRBD1	.	CASSYGDRAYEQYF	TGTGCCAGCAGTTACGGGGACAGGGCCTACGAGCAGTACTTC
TRBJ2-1	TRBV10-3	TRBD2	few	CATTRQTSGSGNEQFF	TGTGCCACTACTCGACAGACTAGCGGGAGTGGTAATGAGCAGTTCTTC
TRBJ1-6	TRBV5-5	.	.	CASSPTTGLRGDSPLHF	TGTGCCAGCAGCCCTACGACGGGCCTCCGGGGAGATTCACCCCTCCACTTT
TRBJ2-3	TRBV7-2	TRBD2	.	CASSHGLGTSGKNTQYF	TGTGCCAGCAGCCACGGGCTGGGGACTAGCGGGAAGAATACGCAGTATTTT
TRBJ2-1	TRBV10-3	TRBD2	.	CAISVSTSGSFTNEQFF	TGTGCCATCAGTGTGTCAACTAGCGGGAGTTTCACCAATGAGCAGTTCTTC
TRBJ1-6	TRBV3-1	.	few	CASSNPIREGINSPLHF	TGTGCCAGCAGCAATCCGATTCGTGAAGGGATCAATTCACCCCTCCACTTT
TRBJ2-4	TRBV29-1	.	.	CSVREHRNIQYF	TGCAGCGTGAGGGAGCACCGAAACATTCAGTACTTC
TRBJ1-2	TRBV14	TRBD1	.	CASSQTGTGIGYTF	TGTGCCAGCAGCCAAACGGGGACAGGGATCGGCTACACCTTC
TRBJ2-5	TRBV20-1	.	.	CSATPLNRGGKETQYF	TGCAGTGCTACCCCCCTCAACAGGGGGGGGAAAGAGACCCAGTACTTC
TRBJ1-2	TRBV28	.	.	CASQTLYGYTF	TGTGCCAGCCAGACCCTCTATGGCTACACCTTC
TRBJ2-7	TRBV20-1	.	.	CSARFSSHEQYF	TGCAGTGCTAGATTTAGCTCCCACGAGCAGTACTTC
TRBJ2-3	TRBV7-3	TRBD1	.	CASSLFGTASTDTQYF	TGTGCCAGCAGCTTGTTCGGGACAGCGAGTACAGATACGCAGTATTTT
TRBJ1-5	TRBV10-3	TRBD1	.	CAISGDSSKGQPQHF	TGTGCCATCAGCGGGGACAGCTCCAAAGGTCAGCCCCAGCATTTT
TRBJ2-1	TRBV12-3/TRBV12-4	TRBD2	.	CAIRGGRAQNEQFF	TGTGCCATCCGGGGCGGGAGGGCCCAGAATGAGCAGTTCTTC
TRBJ2-5	TRBV4-3	.	.	CASSQGGGYGMTQYF	TGCGCCAGCAGCCAAGGAGGGGGTTATGGTATGACCCAGTACTTC
TRBJ1-1	TRBV20-1	TRBD1	.	CSAVRQGPEAFF	TGCAGTGCAGTAAGACAGGGACCTGAAGCTTTCTTT
TRBJ1-2	TRBV20-1	TRBD1	.	CSAPAGTGEGYTF	TGCAGTGCCCCCGCCGGGACAGGGGAAGGCTACACCTTC
TRBJ2-1	TRBV6-2/TRBV6-3	.	few	CASSYGLEAYNEQFF	TGTGCCAGCAGTTATGGACTCGAGGCCTACAATGAGCAGTTCTTC
TRBJ2-5	TRBV7-2	TRBD1	.	CASSLRTGYQETQYF	TGTGCCAGCAGCTTGCGGACAGGGTACCAAGAGACCCAGTACTTC
TRBJ1-1	TRBV3-1	TRBD1	.	CASSPGDRFLGAFF	TGTGCCAGCAGCCCTGGGGACAGGTTCCTTGGAGCTTTCTTT
TRBJ2-1	TRBV10-3	.	.	CAISGYSGSYNEQFF	TGTGCCATCAGTGGGTACTCAGGGTCCTACAATGAGCAGTTCTTC
TRBJ1-4	TRBV29-1	.	once	CSGDVNEKLFF	TGCAGCGGTGATGTAAATGAAAAACTGTTTTTT
TRBJ2-6	TRBV12-3/TRBV12-4	TRBD1	.	CASSSTGYSGANVLTF	TGTGCCAGCAGTTCGACAGGGTACTCTGGGGCCAACGTCCTGACTTTC